This is a list of T cell receptor beta chains from one sample in a study of vaccination effects on CD4 cells after COVID-19. Only in-frame clones appear in the TCRdb table, and some are missing; sequencing was by immunoSEQ multiplex PCR. The repertoire has roughly 67,000 clones, about 79% of them found once; the top ten carry about 10%. These receptors' targets are unknown. The sequencing used CD4+ T cells from PBMCs cultured with SARS-CoV-2 spike peptides, collected before COVID-19 vaccination. The receptors here all came from a human donor who received a COVID-19 vaccine. CDR3s include the opening cysteine and the closing phenylalanine or tryptophan. The order of the fields is J gene, clone size, V gene, D gene, CDR3 DNA, CDR3 protein. D genes are given only for firm matches. Rows may omit the clone size; those that give it use once, few, many or a size class.

J: TRBJ2-5; size: NA; V: TRBV9; D: NA; DNA: TGTGCCAGCAGCGGGGGGAACAGGGTAGAGACCCAGTACTTC; CDR3: CASSGGNRVETQYF
J: TRBJ2-3; size: NA; V: TRBV11-3; D: TRBD2; DNA: TGTGCCAGCAGCTCAGGACTAGCGGGGCCTAGCACAGATACGCAGTATTTT; CDR3: CASSSGLAGPSTDTQYF
J: TRBJ1-2; size: NA; V: TRBV2; D: NA; DNA: TGTGCCAGCAGTGAAGGCCAGTTGGCAGGGTTTAATGGCTACACCTTC; CDR3: CASSEGQLAGFNGYTF
J: TRBJ1-5; size: NA; V: TRBV6-5; D: NA; DNA: TGTGCCAGCAGACCCTCGGGACTCCAGACTACGAATTTT; CDR3: CASRPSGLQTTNF
J: TRBJ2-1; size: NA; V: TRBV4-1; D: NA; DNA: TGCGCCAGCAGCCCCTCGGTGGGGAGGCTAGAGCAGTTCTTC; CDR3: CASSPSVGRLEQFF
J: TRBJ1-2; size: few; V: TRBV12-5; D: TRBD1; DNA: TGTGCTAGTGAGAGGGGGACAGGGAACTATGGCTACACCTTC; CDR3: CASERGTGNYGYTF
J: TRBJ1-6; size: NA; V: TRBV2; D: NA; DNA: TGTGCCAGCAGTACGAGGGACGGAGTCGGATCACCCCTCCACTTT; CDR3: CASSTRDGVGSPLHF
J: TRBJ2-4; size: NA; V: TRBV19; D: NA; DNA: TGTGCCAGTAGTCCCCAGAGGGGCCTAGCCAAAAACATTCAGTACTTC; CDR3: CASSPQRGLAKNIQYF
J: TRBJ1-2; size: once; V: TRBV28; D: TRBD1; DNA: TGTGCCAGCAGTTCGCGGGACAGGGGGCCTCCCTATGGCTACACCTTC; CDR3: CASSSRDRGPPYGYTF
J: TRBJ1-2; size: NA; V: TRBV10-3; D: TRBD1; DNA: TGTGCCATCAGTGAGTCAGGGGCAGGGGGCCATCAGAGAGGCTACACCTTC; CDR3: CAISESGAGGHQRGYTF
J: TRBJ2-1; size: NA; V: TRBV3-1/TRBV3-2; D: NA; DNA: TGTGCCAGCAGCCAAGTCGGTAGTGGATGGGAGTTCTTC; CDR3: CASSQVGSGWEFF
J: TRBJ1-1; size: NA; V: TRBV6-2/TRBV6-3; D: NA; DNA: TGTGCCAGCAGTTATCGGGTGAACACTGAAGCTTTCTTT; CDR3: CASSYRVNTEAFF
J: TRBJ1-2; size: NA; V: TRBV19; D: NA; DNA: TGTGCCAGTAGTAAGTTGAACCCGACAAGCTATGGCTACACCTTC; CDR3: CASSKLNPTSYGYTF
J: TRBJ2-5; size: NA; V: TRBV7-2; D: NA; DNA: TGTGCCAGCAGCTTAGCGGGCGAGGCGGAGACCCAGTACTTC; CDR3: CASSLAGEAETQYF
J: TRBJ2-5; size: NA; V: TRBV5-1; D: NA; DNA: TGCGCCAGCAGCTTGGGGGTGGAGACCCAGTACTTC; CDR3: CASSLGVETQYF
J: TRBJ2-1; size: NA; V: TRBV28; D: NA; DNA: TGTGCCAGCAGTTTACGGACCCCGGCTGGTTGGCAGTTCTTC; CDR3: CASSLRTPAGWQFF
J: TRBJ2-1; size: NA; V: TRBV5-1; D: NA; DNA: TGCGCCAGCAGCGGAATGGGACCTGACAATGAGCAGTTCTTC; CDR3: CASSGMGPDNEQFF
J: TRBJ2-1; size: few; V: TRBV7-9; D: NA; DNA: TGTGCCAGCAGGTACTCGGGGGCCTGGGAGCAGTTCTTC; CDR3: CASRYSGAWEQFF
J: TRBJ1-3; size: NA; V: TRBV5-1; D: NA; DNA: TGCGCCAGCAGCTTGGTTGGGTCAGTAGAAGGAAACACCATATATTTT; CDR3: CASSLVGSVEGNTIYF
J: TRBJ2-1; size: NA; V: TRBV10-3; D: NA; DNA: TGTGCCATCACCGGGGACGGTTACAATGAGCAGTTCTTC; CDR3: CAITGDGYNEQFF
J: TRBJ1-5; size: NA; V: TRBV18; D: NA; DNA: TGTGCCAGCTCACCTAATGGGGGGGATCAGCCCCAGCATTTT; CDR3: CASSPNGGDQPQHF
J: TRBJ2-6; size: NA; V: TRBV6-6; D: NA; DNA: TGTGCCAGCAGTTGCAGCCGAGACTCTGGGGCCAACGTCCTGACTTTC; CDR3: CASSCSRDSGANVLTF
J: TRBJ1-4; size: NA; V: TRBV20-1; D: TRBD1; DNA: TGCAGTGCTAGTCAGGGGGTTGGTAATGAAAAACTGTTTTTT; CDR3: CSASQGVGNEKLFF
J: TRBJ2-3; size: NA; V: TRBV19; D: NA; DNA: TGTGCCAGTAGCCAAGACAACACAGATACGCAGTATTTT; CDR3: CASSQDNTDTQYF
J: TRBJ1-5; size: NA; V: TRBV4-1; D: NA; DNA: TGCGCCAGCAGCCAGGGACTCACCAATCAGCCCCAGCATTTT; CDR3: CASSQGLTNQPQHF
J: TRBJ2-5; size: NA; V: TRBV18; D: NA; DNA: TGTGCCAGCTCACCACCCGTTATGGGGGGAGAGACCCAGTACTTC; CDR3: CASSPPVMGGETQYF
J: TRBJ1-4; size: NA; V: TRBV12-5; D: TRBD1; DNA: TGTGCTAGTGGATCGGGAACGACAGGGGGTAATGAAAAACTGTTTTTT; CDR3: CASGSGTTGGNEKLFF
J: TRBJ1-2; size: NA; V: TRBV7-9; D: TRBD1; DNA: TGTGCCAGCAGCATACTACAGGGGAATGGCTACACCTTC; CDR3: CASSILQGNGYTF
J: TRBJ2-5; size: NA; V: TRBV27; D: NA; DNA: TGTGCCAGCGGACACCAGAGAGAGACCCAGTACTTC; CDR3: CASGHQRETQYF
J: TRBJ2-2; size: NA; V: TRBV5-6; D: NA; DNA: TGTGCCAGCAGCCCGGACAGCGCGAACACCGGGGAGCTGTTTTTT; CDR3: CASSPDSANTGELFF
J: TRBJ1-6; size: few; V: TRBV9; D: NA; DNA: TGTGCCAGCAGCCCGGACAATAGCAATTCACCCCTCCACTTT; CDR3: CASSPDNSNSPLHF
J: TRBJ1-1; size: NA; V: TRBV7-2; D: TRBD1; DNA: TGTGCCAGCAGCGACGATTCGACAGGGTTCACTGAAGCTTTCTTT; CDR3: CASSDDSTGFTEAFF
J: TRBJ2-1; size: NA; V: TRBV6-4; D: NA; DNA: TGTGCCAGCAGCCCCTCCGGAAGATTAAATGAGCAGTTCTTC; CDR3: CASSPSGRLNEQFF
J: TRBJ2-5; size: few; V: TRBV7-3; D: TRBD2; DNA: TGTGCCAGCAGCTTAAGGGCTAGCGGGGGGCAAGAGACCCAGTACTTC; CDR3: CASSLRASGGQETQYF
J: TRBJ1-1; size: once; V: TRBV18; D: NA; DNA: TGTGCCAGCTCACTCAGGGTGGTTAACACTGAAGCTTTCTTT; CDR3: CASSLRVVNTEAFF
J: TRBJ2-3; size: NA; V: TRBV29-1; D: TRBD2; DNA: TGCAGCGTTTCTGCTGTGGCGGGGGGGCCAGATACGCAGTATTTT; CDR3: CSVSAVAGGPDTQYF
J: TRBJ1-2; size: once; V: TRBV6-6; D: NA; DNA: TGTGCCAGCAGCCCCGGGGCCTACTATGGCTACACCTTC; CDR3: CASSPGAYYGYTF
J: TRBJ2-3; size: once; V: TRBV5-1; D: TRBD2; DNA: TGCGCCAGCAGCGGTGGGCTAGCGGGGGGCACAGATACGCAGTATTTT; CDR3: CASSGGLAGGTDTQYF
J: TRBJ2-5; size: NA; V: TRBV10-3; D: TRBD2; DNA: TGTGCCATCACTGCGGGGGGCTCTATAGAGACCCAGTACTTC; CDR3: CAITAGGSIETQYF
J: TRBJ2-4; size: NA; V: TRBV3-1/TRBV3-2; D: NA; DNA: TGTGCCAGCAGCCGAGGGGGGGGAGCCAAAAACATTCAGTACTTC; CDR3: CASSRGGGAKNIQYF
J: TRBJ1-5; size: NA; V: TRBV6-6; D: NA; DNA: TGTGCCAGCAGTCAGCAGGGGCCCAATCAGCCCCAGCATTTT; CDR3: CASSQQGPNQPQHF
J: TRBJ2-5; size: NA; V: TRBV7-2; D: TRBD2; DNA: TGTGCCAGCAGCTTAGGTGGGACTAGCGGGGGGGTGTACCAAGAGACCCAGTACTTC; CDR3: CASSLGGTSGGVYQETQYF
J: TRBJ1-3; size: NA; V: TRBV28; D: NA; DNA: TGTGCCAGCAGTTCCCCCGGGGGGAAGAGGGACACCATATATTTT; CDR3: CASSSPGGKRDTIYF
J: TRBJ1-2; size: NA; V: TRBV3-1/TRBV3-2; D: NA; DNA: TGTGCCAGCAGCCAAGTAGTCGGGGATGGCTACACCTTC; CDR3: CASSQVVGDGYTF
J: TRBJ1-1; size: NA; V: TRBV7-2; D: NA; DNA: TGTGCCAGCAGCTTAAGAACGAACACTGAAGCTTTCTTT; CDR3: CASSLRTNTEAFF
J: TRBJ1-6; size: few; V: TRBV21-1; D: NA; DNA: TGTGCCAGCAGCATTAAGGAAAATTCACCCCTCCACTTT; CDR3: CASSIKENSPLHF
J: TRBJ2-1; size: NA; V: TRBV6-5; D: NA; DNA: TGTGCCAGCAGACGGACACCCACTACATACAATGAGCAGTTCTTC; CDR3: CASRRTPTTYNEQFF
J: TRBJ2-3; size: NA; V: TRBV7-2; D: NA; DNA: TGTGCCAGCAGCTTGACAGGGAGGGCCATGCTGTATTTT; CDR3: CASSLTGRAMLYF
J: TRBJ2-5; size: once; V: TRBV24-1; D: NA; DNA: TGTGCCACCAGTGATAGCTCTCCCACCCAAAACCCCGAGACCCAGTACTTC; CDR3: CATSDSSPTQNPETQYF
J: TRBJ2-3; size: NA; V: TRBV24-1; D: NA; DNA: TGTGCCACCTACAGGAGTAGCACAGATACGCAGTATTTT; CDR3: CATYRSSTDTQYF
J: TRBJ2-6; size: NA; V: TRBV6-2/TRBV6-3; D: TRBD1; DNA: TGTGCCAGCAGTTGGCGGGACAGGGGACTCTCTGGGGCCAACGTCCTGACTTTC; CDR3: CASSWRDRGLSGANVLTF
J: TRBJ1-5; size: NA; V: TRBV5-1; D: NA; DNA: TGCGCCAGCAGGTCGGGACCGACTCAGCCCCAGCATTTT; CDR3: CASRSGPTQPQHF
J: TRBJ2-5; size: once; V: TRBV7-8; D: NA; DNA: TGTGCCAGCAGCTTTGTAACAGGAGTGGAGACCCAGTACTTC; CDR3: CASSFVTGVETQYF